The 32 T cell receptor beta chains below all came from one sample that was sequenced in a study of blood T cell repertoires in COVID-19. Data came from immunoSEQ multiplex PCR; TCRdb stores just in-frame clones and leaves some out. The table has approximately 260,000 clones, around 90% seen once; the top ten hold roughly 10%. The sample was peripheral blood. The receptors come from a woman between 65 and 79 years old with COVID-19, enrolled during active disease.

This clone was seen a handful of times. This CDR3 is CSVVSGGTEAFF. The DNA for the CDR3 is TGCAGCGTTGTTTCCGGGGGCACTGAAGCTTTCTTT. V is TRBV29-1 and J is TRBJ1-1; possibly TRBD1 for D (5 bases). Deletions cut 4 bases from V and 4 bases from J, with 10 bases between. The CDR3 covers 12 residues. Germline V gene lookup returns CDR1 SQVTM and CDR2 ANQGSEA. Supplemented by reference TRBV29-1 and TRBJ1-1, the full variable domain reads SAVISQKPSRDICQRGTSLTIQCQVDSQVTMMFWYRQQPGQSLTLIATANQGSEATYESGFVIDKFPISRPNLTFSTLTVSNMSPEDSSIYLCSVVSGGTEAFFGQGTRLTVV.

Only one count was recorded for this clone. This chain connects TRBV7-3 to TRBJ2-1; a weak D match, TRBD1 (5 bases). The CDR3 has 14 amino acids. V lost 5 bases, J lost 4 bases, and 12 bases lay in between. Germline CDR1 reads SGHTA; CDR2 reads FQGTGA. CDR3 amino acids: CASSPGAGYNEQFF. The DNA of the CDR3 is TGTGCCAGCAGCCCAGGAGCAGGGTACAATGAGCAGTTCTTC. Full variable domain (rest looked up from reference TRBV7-3 and TRBJ2-1): GAGVSQTPSNKVTEKGKYVELRCDPISGHTALYWYRQSLGQGPEFLIYFQGTGAADDSGLPNDRFFAVRPEGSVSTLKIQRTERGDSAVYLCASSPGAGYNEQFFGPGTRLTVL.

The chain couples TRBV18 to TRBJ1-1, with TRBD1 as a possible D gene (5 bases). V lost 1 base, J lost 1 base, and 13 bases lay in between. The length of the CDR3 is 16 residues. The V gene's germline CDR1 is KGHSH and CDR2 LQKENI. CDR3 in DNA: TGTGCCAGCTCACCACGGGGCAGGGTACAGAACACTGAAGCTTTCTTT. The encoded protein is CASSPRGRVQNTEAFF.

The chain couples TRBV6-6 to TRBJ2-5; 8 bases are a match to TRBD1. CDR1 and CDR2 (germline): MNHNY, SVGAGI (reference sequence). The CDR3 spans 14 residues. V shed 4 bases, J shed 5 bases, and the junction held 6 bases outside the gene matches. CDR3 region: CASSLKYRGETQYF. CDR3 DNA sequence: TGTGCCAGCAGTTTGAAGTACAGGGGGGAGACCCAGTACTTC.

This clone was counted a few times. CDR3 coding DNA: TGTGCCAGCAGTTCGTACAGAGCCCTTTCCTATGGCTACACCTTC. This codes for CASSSYRALSYGYTF. V usage is TRBV28 and J usage is TRBJ1-2; D unclear. With 4 bases removed from V and 4 bases from J, the gap between germline ends came to 16 bases. The CDR3 is 15 residues long. Germline V gene lookup returns CDR1 MDHEN and CDR2 SYDVKM.

This chain joins TRBV5-1 and TRBJ1-3, with 8 positions matching TRBD1. This CDR3 region has 15 residues. The J segment lost 2 bases and the V segment lost 4 bases, leaving 5 bases of the junction unmatched. Germline V lookup: CDR1 SGHRS, CDR2 YFSETQ. Here the CDR3 reads CASSKGTGPGNTIYF. CDR3 nucleotide sequence: TGCGCCAGCAGCAAGGGGACAGGCCCTGGAAACACCATATATTTT.

The CDR3 region has the DNA TGTGCCAGCAGAAACCCCGGACAGGGTGACACTGAAGCTTTCTTT. It translates to CASRNPGQGDTEAFF. The V gene is TRBV6-5, the J gene TRBJ1-1; 8 bases align to TRBD1. The length of the CDR3 is 15 residues. Germline V gene lookup returns CDR1 MNHEY and CDR2 SVGAGI. The V and J ends lost 6 bases and 3 bases, in that order; junction bases with no gene match: 9.

This sequence joins TRBV7-2 and TRBJ2-3; possibly TRBD2 for D (6 bases). The CDR3 length is 14 residues. V was trimmed by 5 bases and J by 3 bases, leaving 12 bases between them. Germline V gives CDR1 SGHTA, CDR2 FQGNSA. CDR3 amino acids: CASSQRARTDTQYF. DNA for the CDR3: TGTGCCAGCAGCCAGCGGGCTAGAACAGATACGCAGTATTTT.

At least ten counts were recorded for this clone. The rearrangement uses TRBV5-1 and TRBJ2-6; a weak D match, TRBD1 (6 bases). Germline V gene lookup returns CDR1 SGHRS and CDR2 YFSETQ. This CDR3 has 16 amino acids. The germline V and J ends were trimmed by 0 bases and 0 bases, with 7 bases remaining between them. This CDR3 is CASSLATGSGANVLTF. CDR3 nucleotides: TGCGCCAGCAGCTTGGCGACAGGCTCTGGGGCCAACGTCCTGACTTTC.

The CDR3 DNA reads as TGTCCCACCCGGGGGACGGGGGGGGGCGGCCCCCGGGGGGCCTACGAGCAGTACTTC. Translated: CPTRGTGGGGPRGAYEQYF. J is TRBJ2-7 and V is TRBV6-7, with 8 bases matching TRBD2. TRBV6-7 is noted as an ORF with a role that remains uncertain. The CDR3 covers 19 residues.

The V gene is TRBV30, the J gene TRBJ2-1; the D gene is possibly TRBD2 (5 bases). The germline gives CDR1 GTSNPN, CDR2 SVGIG (reference sequence). Trimming took off 0 bases at V and 7 bases at J, with 16 bases between the two ends. The CDR3 runs to 15 residues. This CDR3 reads CAWSVPRRARNEQFF. CDR3 nucleotides: TGTGCCTGGAGTGTACCGAGGCGGGCCAGGAATGAGCAGTTCTTC.

The chain has TRBV2 and TRBJ1-3, with unresolved D. The CDR3 totals 14 residues. CDR1 and CDR2 (germline): SNHLY, FYNNEI. Trimming took off 3 bases at V and 9 bases at J, with 15 bases between the two ends. The CDR3 loop reads CASSEVPLEGTIYF. The DNA of the CDR3 is TGTGCCAGCAGTGAGGTACCTTTGGAGGGCACCATATATTTT.

This chain links TRBV2 with TRBJ2-7; D call uncertain. The CDR3 is made up of 12 amino acids. From germline, CDR1 is SNHLY and CDR2 FYNNEI. V gave up 6 bases and J gave up 4 bases, with 10 bases separating them. CDR3 sequence (DNA): TGTGCCAGCAGCGTGAACAAATACGAGCAGTACTTC. Protein sequence: CASSVNKYEQYF.

The chain employs TRBV30 and TRBJ2-2, with D tentatively TRBD2 (6 bases). The CDR3 runs 13 residues. Trimming took off 2 bases at V and 4 bases at J, with 8 bases between the two ends. The germline gives CDR1 GTSNPN, CDR2 SVGIG (reference sequence). The CDR3 DNA is TGTGCCTGGAGTCGGGGGAGCACCGGGGAGCTGTTTTTT. Translation gives CAWSRGSTGELFF.

The CDR3 DNA reads as TGCAGTGCTAGTCGACACCTGAATTCACCCCTCCACTTT. Its translation is CSASRHLNSPLHF. This chain links TRBV20-1 with TRBJ1-6; D is ambiguous. Germline V gene lookup returns CDR1 DFQATT and CDR2 SNEGSKA (reference sequence). V lost 3 bases, J lost 7 bases, and 10 bases lay in between. The CDR3 consists of 13 residues.

The chain joins TRBV24-1 to TRBJ2-1; 13 nucleotides match TRBD2. Per germline, CDR1 KGHDR and CDR2 SFDVKD. The CDR3 sequence is 15 residues long. V dropped 7 bases and J dropped 6; count of bases not matched to a gene: 5. CDR3 bases: TGTGCCACCAGAGCCGGACTAGCGGGAGCCAATGAGCAGTTCTTC. Its translation is CATRAGLAGANEQFF.

The gene calls are TRBV19 and TRBJ1-1, with D possibly matching TRBD1 (6 bases). Trimming took 7 bases from V and 7 from J, leaving 16 bases between them. The CDR3 contains 13 residues. The germline gives CDR1 LNHDA, CDR2 SQIVND (reference sequence). Here the CDR3 reads CASTRGWQGEAFF. CDR3 bases: TGTGCCAGTACCAGGGGATGGCAAGGTGAAGCTTTCTTT.

The chain recombines TRBV19 with TRBJ1-4; D unclear. Germline CDR1 is LNHDA and CDR2 is SQIVND (reference sequence). CDR3 size: 14 residues. Deletions cut 10 bases from V and 0 bases from J, with 12 bases between. The chain's CDR3 is CATSPTATNEKLFF. The CDR3 DNA reads as TGTGCCACCTCGCCCACAGCAACTAATGAAAAACTGTTTTTT. Using reference TRBV19 and TRBJ1-4 for the parts outside the CDR3, the full variable domain is DGGITQSPKYLFRKEGQNVTLSCEQNLNHDAMYWYRQDPGQGLRLIYYSQIVNDFQKGDIAEGYSVSREKKESFPLTVTSAQKNPTAFYLCATSPTATNEKLFFGSGTQLSVL.

This clone has just one count. The V gene is TRBV23-1, the J gene TRBJ2-1; 14 bases fit TRBD2. TRBV23-1 is filed as an ORF, its function uncertain. This CDR3 has 19 residues. Unmatched junction bases numbered 11, after V lost 1 base and J lost 6 bases. CDR3 sequence (DNA): TGCGCCAGCAGTCAATGGTGTCCGGGACTAGCGGGAGTTGCCAATGAGCAGTTCTTC. Its translation is CASSQWCPGLAGVANEQFF.

This chain joins TRBV7-3 and TRBJ2-1, with 7 bases matching TRBD2. With V trimmed by 5 bases and J by 7 bases, 11 bases remained unmatched. CDR1 and CDR2 (germline): SGHTA, FQGTGA. The CDR3 runs to 15 residues. The CDR3 loop is CASSPAQSGTNEQFF. The CDR3 DNA reads TGTGCCAGCAGCCCAGCCCAGAGCGGGACGAATGAGCAGTTCTTC.

The chain recombines TRBV29-1 with TRBJ1-1, with D possibly matching TRBD1 (5 bases). V lost 4 bases and J lost 3, with 12 bases in between. Germline lookup yields CDR1 SQVTM and CDR2 ANQGSEA. The CDR3 is 13 residues long. Here the CDR3 DNA reads TGCAGCGTTGCCCAGACAGAGGACACTGAAGCTTTCTTT. Translating gives CSVAQTEDTEAFF.

The chain joins TRBV5-1 to TRBJ1-3; D is uncertain. The V end was cut by 5 bases, the J end by 3 bases, with 18 bases between. CDR3 length: 16 amino acids. Germline V CDR1 and CDR2: SGHRS, YFSETQ. The CDR3 spells CASSIHPQSLGNTIYF. CDR3 nucleotide sequence: TGCGCCAGCAGTATCCATCCCCAAAGCCTTGGAAACACCATATATTTT.

The chain is built from TRBV27 and TRBJ1-6; 7 bases are a match to TRBD1. CDR1 is MNHEY and CDR2 is SMNVEV in the germline V gene (reference sequence). V dropped 3 bases and J dropped 7; count of bases not matched to a gene: 6. The CDR3 contains 15 residues. CDR3 in amino acids: CASSFSGQENSPLHF. The DNA of the CDR3 is TGTGCCAGCAGTTTTTCCGGACAGGAAAATTCACCCCTCCACTTT.

J is TRBJ2-7 and V is TRBV4-2, with 9 positions matching TRBD2. J lost 3 bases, V lost 0 bases, and 6 bases had no gene match. In germline, CDR1 is LGHNA, CDR2 YNFKEQ. The CDR3 extends over 16 amino acids. This CDR3 is CASSQDAASGIYEQYF. The CDR3 nucleotides are TGTGCCAGCAGCCAAGATGCGGCTAGCGGGATCTACGAGCAGTACTTC.

The chain joins TRBV5-5 to TRBJ1-2, with TRBD1 identical over 7 bases. Germline V gene lookup returns CDR1 SGHKS and CDR2 YYEKEE (reference sequence). V gave up 5 bases and J gave up 2 bases; unmatched junction bases: 3. The CDR3 has 13 residues. CDR3 sequence reads: CASSSQGNYGYTF. The CDR3 region has the DNA TGTGCCAGCAGTTCACAGGGGAACTATGGCTACACCTTC.

The V and J genes are TRBV5-1 and TRBJ2-7; TRBD2 aligns across 8 bases. Losses at the gene ends were 4 bases for V and 3 bases for J; bases not matched to a gene: 6. The CDR3 sequence is 14 residues long. Looked up from germline, CDR1 is SGHRS and CDR2 is YFSETQ. This chain's CDR3 is CASSAGLGFYEQYF. The CDR3, as DNA: TGCGCCAGCAGCGCGGGACTAGGCTTCTACGAGCAGTACTTC.

The chain recombines TRBV29-1 with TRBJ2-7; TRBD1 matches at 10 bases. J lost 5 bases, V lost 7 bases, and 5 bases had no gene match. Looked up from germline, CDR1 is SQVTM and CDR2 is ANQGSEA. The CDR3 is 12 amino acids. CDR3 sequence: CSGGDRGHEQYF. The CDR3 bases are TGCAGCGGGGGGGACAGGGGTCACGAGCAGTACTTC.

The chain couples TRBV30 to TRBJ1-6; D ambiguous. Per germline, CDR1 GTSNPN and CDR2 SVGIG (reference sequence). Trimming stripped 2 bases from V and 5 bases from J, with 10 bases between. There are 14 residues in the CDR3. For the CDR3, the DNA is TGTGCCTGGAGTCGTGGAGGAGATAATTCACCCCTCCACTTT. Translated: CAWSRGGDNSPLHF.

The chain links TRBV6-1 to TRBJ1-6; 7 bases map to TRBD1. Looked up from germline, CDR1 is MNHNS and CDR2 is SASEGT. CDR3 length equals 15 residues. With 3 bases clipped from V and 9 bases from J, the junction kept 8 bases outside the gene matches. CDR3 DNA sequence: TGTGCCAGCAGTGACATCAGGGGGTGGGTTTCACCCCTCCACTTT. Translated: CASSDIRGWVSPLHF.

The rearrangement uses TRBV4-2 and TRBJ1-3; no clear D. With 3 bases removed from V and 0 bases from J, the gap between germline ends came to 15 bases. Per germline, CDR1 LGHNA and CDR2 YNFKEQ. The CDR3 extends over 17 amino acids. CDR3 protein: CASSQGIGGGSGNTIYF. CDR3 bases: TGTGCCAGCAGCCAGGGGATCGGAGGTGGCTCTGGAAACACCATATATTTT.

About this clone itself: The same CDR3 arises from other DNA sequences in this sample as well. V is TRBV9 and J is TRBJ1-2, with D maybe TRBD1 (5 bases). CDR1 and CDR2 (germline): SGDLS, YYNGEE. V lost 0 bases and J 4 bases, leaving 10 bases between the germline ends. CDR3 size: 14 residues. This chain's CDR3 is CASSVEAGRYGYTF. The CDR3 DNA reads as TGTGCCAGCAGCGTAGAGGCAGGGCGCTATGGCTACACCTTC.

The chain recombines TRBV7-3 with TRBJ2-2, with TRBD1 matching 8 bases. Germline trimming cut 5 bases from V and 1 base from J; bases unmatched to any gene: 3. Germline CDR1 is SGHTA and CDR2 is FQGTGA. The length of the CDR3 is 15 residues. This chain's CDR3 is CASSPGTGNTGELFF. Written as DNA, the CDR3 is TGTGCCAGCAGCCCCGGGACAGGGAACACCGGGGAGCTGTTTTTT.